This T cell receptor beta chain is from a study of T cell responses to AZD1222 COVID-19 vaccine (dated by TCRdb to 2020 to 2023). Broadly, across the study: AZD1222 recipients whose second dose came at about 4 weeks and those whose second dose came at about 12 weeks were combined into one group, since spike-specific TCR depth and breadth did not differ between the two schedules. TCR sequencing was performed for about 250 trial participants, of whom around 200 were given two doses of AZD1222 and about 25 were given two doses of MenACWY control vaccine. Trial participants were enrolled by age into 18-55, 56-69 and 70-plus year subgroups, with roughly 160, 29 and 62 TCR-sequenced participants respectively. The paper's findings and limits, for the study overall: Because no day 14 peak-response samples were available, the repertoires could be characterized only after the peak T cell response. Vaccine-associated CD4 TCRs spanned the whole spike protein, with dominant responses in regions 160-218 and 743-854. Reportedly, almost half of the unique spike-specific TCRs recognized epitopes lying outside the regions that are mutated in the B.1.351 and B.1.1.7 variants. Spike-specific TCR breadth and depth rose significantly after two AZD1222 doses compared with day 0 and with MenACWY recipients. Most participants were white British and females outnumbered males, and the authors suggested that clonal diversity may have been underestimated. Only a handful of AZD1222 recipients were SARS-CoV-2 seropositive at baseline, limiting conclusions about previously exposed vaccinees. The 56-69-year group was small, and its depth increase did not reach significance, likely because of low power.

The CDR3 regions of human TCRbeta chains were analyzed by immunosequencing. As for how the authors treated the data: TCRs in the repertoires were matched against a reference library of SARS-CoV-2-specific TCRs that had been generated with the MIRA antigen-specificity platform. Breadth was defined as the fraction of unique TCRs that were SARS-CoV-2-associated. Depth was defined as the fraction of total T cells that were SARS-CoV-2-associated. Each spike-specific TCR was assigned to its reactive spike region and to a CD4 or CD8 class using the MIRA data. Log10-transformed breadth and depth values were compared by one-way ANOVA with Sidak's multiple comparisons tests. TCRdb mirrors the immuneACCESS table, restricted to in-frame sequences. Some clones are absent from its copies; in checked studies, under half trace to an unresolved V gene, and the reason for the others is unknown. That table supplies the V and J calls and clone size; D and trimming were determined from the DNA. The sample profile shows around 95,000 clones; approximately 87% of them were found once. Of the sample, 15% falls within the top ten clones.

The germline V gene specifies MNHEY as CDR1 and SVGAGI as CDR2. V and J are truncated by 2 bases and 0 bases respectively, leaving an intervening sequence of 2 bases. The CDR3 contains 13 residues, cysteine and phenylalanine counted. The read is trimmed to its CDR3 DNA, 39 bases read in frame from base 1. About this clone itself: The antigen this receptor binds is unknown. Base qualities are not recorded, but no much larger clone differs from it by a single base.

The sample's time point label, decoded: baseline before first vaccination. Samples from vaccinated people were obtained from the UK trials COV001 and COV002, which included a single-blind randomized controlled phase 2/3 trial of AZD1222 (ChAdOx1 nCoV-19) in healthy adults. For TCRbeta chain sequencing, PBMC samples were collected from trial participants at day 0 and at day 28 after the second dose. The chain is assembled from TRBV6-5 and TRBJ1-3, with the D gene not confidently named. Specimen: peripheral blood, collected on day 0 of AZD1222 vaccination. The TCR comes from an adult in good health. The base sequence is TGTGCCAGCAGTTACGGCTCTGGAAACACCATATATTTT. This encodes CASSYGSGNTIYF.